This TCR beta chain was recorded in a study of CD8+CD57+ T cells in acquired aplastic anemia. Germline-derived CDR1 and CDR2 are SGHVS and FQNEAQ. The CDR3 runs to 16 residues. Germline trimming cut 2 bases from V and 6 bases from J; bases unmatched to any gene: 9. Concerning this clonotype: Its cognate antigen is unknown.

The TCR beta profiling, which covered VDJ combination and CDR3 sequence, was carried out using genomic DNA as the template. Using its own MiXCR run on the reads, TCRdb lists one record per CDR3 protein. Of approximately 470,000 distinct CDR3 sequences in the sample, over 25% were seen once. Study conclusions and caveats: The CD8+ Simpson's diversity of patients and controls was not significantly different.

Individuals selected for sequencing had exhibited CD8+CD57+ cell expansion on flow cytometry. None of the patients had been given any therapy when their blood was sampled. The receptor was derived from a human donor with aplastic anemia. The chain combines TRBV7-8 with TRBJ2-2, with 7 positions matching TRBD1. Material for sequencing was sorted CD4+, CD8+, or CD8+CD57+ T cells (not recorded which) from PBMCs. CDR3 residues: CASSLRDRVGAGELFF. CDR3 in DNA: TGTGCCAGCAGCTTAAGAGACAGGGTGGGGGCCGGGGAGCTGTTTTTT.